The 28 T cell receptor beta chains below all came from one sample that was sequenced in a study of STAT3 mutations in large granular lymphocyte leukemia. General study points: At least one immunodominant TCR beta clonotype appeared in every T-cell large granular lymphocyte leukemia patient.

TCRdb's copy holds only in-frame clones and misses some; the assay was immunoSEQ multiplex PCR. This table holds about 42,000 clones, roughly 81% found once. Their antigen targets remain unknown. The sequenced sample was PBMCs. These TCRs come from a human donor with T large granular lymphocyte leukemia. Some clones in this sample may be carry-over from other donors' samples.

This sequence joins TRBV7-9 and TRBJ1-4; 9 nucleotides agree with TRBD1. The germline CDR1 and CDR2 sequences are SEHNR and FQNEAQ (reference sequence). With 1 base clipped from V and 7 bases from J, the junction kept 7 bases outside the gene matches. This CDR3 is 16 amino acids long. This CDR3 is CASSLVVGQGSEKLFF. The CDR3 DNA sequence: TGTGCCAGCAGCTTAGTGGTTGGACAGGGGTCTGAAAAACTGTTTTTT.

The rearrangement joins TRBV19 to TRBJ2-5, with D hard to call. The CDR3 is 13 residues long. Between the trimmed V and J ends, which lost 4 bases and 7 bases, there was a span of 13 bases. The germline gives CDR1 LNHDA, CDR2 SQIVND (reference sequence). The CDR3 sequence is CASSTKGAGTQYF. The CDR3 DNA reads TGTGCCAGTAGTACAAAGGGTGCCGGGACCCAGTACTTC.

This clone was found once. The chain employs TRBV19 and TRBJ1-5; D is perhaps TRBD1 (5 bases). The CDR3 sequence is 15 residues long. The germline gives CDR1 LNHDA, CDR2 SQIVND (reference sequence). V was shortened by 6 bases and J by 6 bases, with 18 bases between the two germline ends. In nucleotides, the CDR3 is TGTGCCAGTAGCTCCGGGACCTCAGGAGGTCAGCCCCAGCATTTT. Protein: CASSSGTSGGQPQHF.

The chain combines TRBV28 with TRBJ2-2, with unresolved D. Germline values: CDR1 MDHEN, CDR2 SYDVKM. The V end was cut by 2 bases, the J end by 4 bases, with 11 bases between. The length of the CDR3 is 15 residues. This CDR3 is CASSLRVWGTGELFF. As DNA, the CDR3 is TGTGCCAGCAGTTTAAGGGTTTGGGGCACCGGGGAGCTGTTTTTT.

The rearrangement joins TRBV27 to TRBJ1-3; unclear D gene. CDR3 size: 14 residues. CDR1 MNHEY and CDR2 SMNVEV come from the germline V gene (reference sequence). Trimming shortened V by 5 bases and J by 1 base, and 9 bases separated the two germline ends. This CDR3 reads CASSPGLSGNTIYF. The CDR3 nucleotides are TGTGCCAGCAGTCCAGGCCTATCTGGAAACACCATATATTTT.

The chain joins TRBV6-5 to TRBJ2-1; D assignment may be TRBD1 or TRBD2 (5 bases each). V lost 5 bases, J lost 9 bases, and 14 bases lay in between. The V gene's germline CDR1 is MNHEY and CDR2 SVGAGI. This CDR3 contains 13 residues. The CDR3 sequence: CASSRPFGGEQFF. DNA for the CDR3: TGTGCCAGCAGTCGGCCCTTTGGGGGTGAGCAGTTCTTC.

The J gene is TRBJ2-5, the V gene TRBV11-2; 10 nucleotides agree with TRBD1. Germline V gene lookup returns CDR1 SGHAT and CDR2 FQNNGV. The CDR3 extends over 14 amino acids. Losses at the gene ends were 7 bases for V and 6 bases for J; bases not matched to a gene: 8. The CDR3 DNA reads as TGTGCCAGCACCTGGGACAGGGGTTTGCAGACCCAGTACTTC. This gives the protein CASTWDRGLQTQYF. The full variable domain, completed using reference TRBV11-2 and TRBJ2-5, is EAGVAQSPRYKIIEKRQSVAFWCNPISGHATLYWYQQILGQGPKLLIQFQNNGVVDDSQLPKDRFSAERLKGVDSTLKIQPAKLEDSAVYLCASTWDRGLQTQYFGPGTRLLVL.

This rearrangement joins TRBV2 to TRBJ1-5, with D possibly matching TRBD1 (5 bases). The V gene lost 6 bases and the J gene lost 4 bases, with 7 bases spanning the gap. CDR1 and CDR2 from the germline V gene are SNHLY and FYNNEI. CDR3 length: 12 amino acids. CDR3 protein: CASSQGNQPQHF. The CDR3 DNA follows: TGTGCCAGCAGCCAGGGAAATCAGCCCCAGCATTTT.

The V call is TRBV5-4, the J call TRBJ2-5, with no clear D. The CDR3 is made up of 14 amino acids. Germline V gene lookup returns CDR1 SGHNT and CDR2 YYREEE (reference sequence). V was cut by 0 bases and J by 2 bases, with 8 bases left in between. CDR3 in DNA: TGTGCCAGCAGCTTGGCCGGAAATCAAGAGACCCAGTACTTC. Its translation is CASSLAGNQETQYF.

This chain links TRBV5-1 with TRBJ1-2; D possibly corresponds to TRBD1 (5 bases). Per germline, CDR1 SGHRS and CDR2 YFSETQ. Trimming took 0 bases from V and 3 from J, leaving 12 bases between them. The CDR3 spans 15 residues. The CDR3 loop is CASSLVGTSDYGYTF. The CDR3 nucleotides read TGCGCCAGCAGCTTGGTAGGGACGTCGGACTATGGCTACACCTTC. Supplemented by reference TRBV5-1 and TRBJ1-2, the full variable domain reads KAGVTQTPRYLIKTRGQQVTLSCSPISGHRSVSWYQQTPGQGLQFLFEYFSETQRNKGNFPGRFSGRQFSNSRSEMNVSTLELGDSALYLCASSLVGTSDYGYTFGSGTRLTVV.

The V gene is TRBV7-2, the J gene TRBJ2-3; the match to TRBD2 covers 10 bases. V shed 9 bases and J 7 bases; nucleotides not matched to a gene: 10. Germline CDR1 and CDR2: SGHTA and FQGNSA. There are 14 residues in the CDR3. Written as DNA, the CDR3 is TGTGCCAGTATTAGCGGGGGGAACGGTCATACGCAGTATTTT. As protein: CASISGGNGHTQYF.

The V call is TRBV4-3, the J call TRBJ2-2; D may be TRBD2 (6 bases). CDR1 is LGHNA, CDR2 YSLEER, per germline. With 0 bases removed from V and 5 bases from J, the gap between germline ends came to 13 bases. The CDR3 has 16 residues. Here the CDR3 reads CASSQDAGGGTGELFF. The CDR3 nucleotides read TGCGCCAGCAGCCAAGACGCGGGCGGAGGGACCGGGGAGCTGTTTTTT.

The V call is TRBV10-3, the J call TRBJ1-1; D is ambiguous. Germline V lookup: CDR1 ENHRY, CDR2 SYGVKD. The V and J ends lost 0 bases and 3 bases respectively, with 11 bases between them. The CDR3 sequence is 15 residues long. The CDR3 sequence is CAISESEPMDTEAFF. CDR3 DNA sequence: TGTGCCATCAGTGAGTCGGAACCGATGGACACTGAAGCTTTCTTT.

V and J are TRBV5-1 and TRBJ2-3; 10 nucleotides line up with TRBD2. From germline, CDR1 is SGHRS and CDR2 YFSETQ. The ends lost 4 bases at V and 0 bases at J; junction bases unmatched: 11. The CDR3 extends over 18 amino acids. CDR3 DNA: TGCGCCAGCAGCCCCTTGGGACTAGCGTTTACTAGCACAGATACGCAGTATTTT. It yields the protein CASSPLGLAFTSTDTQYF.

This chain joins TRBV6-5 and TRBJ2-3, with D possibly being TRBD1 or TRBD2 (5 bases each). V lost 2 bases and J lost 0, with 12 bases in between. The CDR3 totals 16 residues. The V gene's germline CDR1 is MNHEY and CDR2 SVGAGI. The CDR3 sequence is CASSYRGTASTDTQYF. CDR3 in DNA: TGTGCCAGCAGTTACCGAGGGACGGCTAGCACAGATACGCAGTATTTT.

V is TRBV6-5 and J is TRBJ1-5; D remains ambiguous. Trimming took off 3 bases at V and 4 bases at J, with 10 bases between the two ends. From germline, CDR1 is MNHEY and CDR2 SVGAGI. This CDR3 region has 14 residues. CDR3 amino acids: CASSYDASNQPQHF. Here the CDR3 DNA reads TGTGCCAGCAGTTATGACGCCTCGAATCAGCCCCAGCATTTT.

The chain carries TRBV4-1 and TRBJ1-3; TRBD1 matches at 7 bases. CDR1 is MGHRA, CDR2 YSYEKL, per germline. Unmatched junction bases numbered 12, after V lost 3 bases and J lost 4 bases. The CDR3 is made up of 17 amino acids. The CDR3 is CASSQPRTGDYGNTIYF. The CDR3, as DNA: TGCGCCAGCAGCCAGCCCCGGACAGGAGACTACGGAAACACCATATATTTT.

This clone appeared a single time. The rearrangement links TRBV6-6 to TRBJ2-3; D is perhaps TRBD1 or TRBD2 (5 bases each). Germline CDR1 and CDR2: MNHNY and SVGAGI (reference sequence). V was clipped by 6 bases and J by 1 base, with 11 bases between them. The CDR3 extends over 14 amino acids. The CDR3 DNA is TGTGCCAGCAGGGTGATGGGGGGCACAGATACGCAGTATTTT. This translates into CASRVMGGTDTQYF.

The rearrangement uses TRBV30 and TRBJ1-6; the D gene is possibly TRBD1 (6 bases). Trimming removed 2 bases at V and 0 bases at J, with 14 bases between. The germline V gene encodes CDR1 GTSNPN and CDR2 SVGIG (reference sequence). The CDR3 spans 17 residues. CDR3 bases: TGTGCCTGGAGTCCCCCAGGACAGAGCTCCTATAATTCACCCCTCCACTTT. It codes for CAWSPPGQSSYNSPLHF.

In this sample, this clone turned up once. This rearrangement joins TRBV4-2 to TRBJ1-2, with 10 bases that match TRBD1. J lost 3 bases, V lost 4 bases, and 8 bases had no gene match. Germline CDR1 is LGHNA and CDR2 is YNFKEQ. This CDR3 has 16 residues. The CDR3 spells CASSPGTGVPDYGYTF. CDR3 DNA sequence: TGTGCCAGCAGCCCCGGGACAGGGGTCCCGGACTATGGCTACACCTTC.

The rearrangement links TRBV27 to TRBJ1-5; TRBD1 might be the D (6 bases). V lost 2 bases and J lost 5, with 13 bases in between. This CDR3 has 15 residues. Germline V gene data show CDR1 as MNHEY and CDR2 as SMNVEV (reference sequence). The CDR3 DNA is TGTGCCAGCAGTTTAATCCAGGGGATCGATCAGCCCCAGCATTTT. Translation gives CASSLIQGIDQPQHF.

The chain combines TRBV5-4 with TRBJ2-3, with D tentatively TRBD1 (5 bases). V shed 0 bases and J shed 0 bases, with 5 bases lying between them. This CDR3 contains 14 residues. Germline CDR1 and CDR2: SGHNT and YYREEE (reference sequence). Written as DNA, the CDR3 is TGTGCCAGCAGCTTGGCAGGGAGCACAGATACGCAGTATTTT. Protein sequence: CASSLAGSTDTQYF.

The chain joins TRBV11-2 to TRBJ2-2, with D tentatively TRBD1 or TRBD2 (7 bases each). This CDR3 has 15 amino acids. The V end lost 5 bases, the J end lost 7 bases, and 17 bases lay between the germline ends. Per germline, CDR1 SGHAT and CDR2 FQNNGV. CDR3 sequence reads: CASSTLTGRVGELFF. For the CDR3, the DNA is TGTGCCAGCAGCACCCTGACAGGGAGGGTCGGGGAGCTGTTTTTT.

The chain uses TRBV6-5 and TRBJ1-2; 7 bases map to TRBD1. The CDR3 totals 13 residues. The germline gives CDR1 MNHEY, CDR2 SVGAGI. With V trimmed by 7 bases and J by 5 bases, 7 bases remained unmatched. In DNA, the CDR3 is TGTGCCAGCAAAAAGGGGGCAGGTTATGGCTACACCTTC. Translated: CASKKGAGYGYTF.

This chain connects TRBV7-8 to TRBJ1-6, with D tentatively TRBD1 (5 bases). The V end lost 5 bases, the J end lost 9 bases, and 26 bases lay between the germline ends. This CDR3 has 18 residues. The germline V gene encodes CDR1 SGHVS and CDR2 FQNEAQ. The CDR3 DNA reads as TGTGCCAGCAGCGTAAACCAGGGAAGGGACGGTCTAATTTCACCCCTCCACTTT. Translated, it gives CASSVNQGRDGLISPLHF.

This chain links TRBV9 with TRBJ2-2; no definite D call. V shed 0 bases and J shed 6 bases, with 9 bases lying between them. The CDR3 extends over 14 amino acids. Germline CDR1 SGDLS, CDR2 YYNGEE. CDR3 amino acids: CASSVGPPPGELFF. The CDR3 DNA follows: TGTGCCAGCAGCGTAGGCCCACCGCCCGGGGAGCTGTTTTTT.

J is TRBJ1-3 and V is TRBV9, with no clear D. Trimming shortened V by 0 bases and J by 8 bases, and 6 bases separated the two germline ends. Per the germline V gene, CDR1 is SGDLS and CDR2 is YYNGEE. The CDR3 covers 12 residues. The CDR3 loop is CASSVVGDTIYF. For the CDR3, the DNA is TGTGCCAGCAGCGTAGTGGGAGACACCATATATTTT.

The J gene is TRBJ2-7, the V gene TRBV7-9; no reliable D call. From germline, CDR1 is SEHNR and CDR2 FQNEAQ (reference sequence). The CDR3 covers 15 residues. Trimming took off 1 base at V and 0 bases at J, with 10 bases between the two ends. In DNA form, the CDR3 reads TGTGCCAGCAGCTTAGGCATCCAGAGCTCCTACGAGCAGTACGTC. Its protein is CASSLGIQSSYEQYV.